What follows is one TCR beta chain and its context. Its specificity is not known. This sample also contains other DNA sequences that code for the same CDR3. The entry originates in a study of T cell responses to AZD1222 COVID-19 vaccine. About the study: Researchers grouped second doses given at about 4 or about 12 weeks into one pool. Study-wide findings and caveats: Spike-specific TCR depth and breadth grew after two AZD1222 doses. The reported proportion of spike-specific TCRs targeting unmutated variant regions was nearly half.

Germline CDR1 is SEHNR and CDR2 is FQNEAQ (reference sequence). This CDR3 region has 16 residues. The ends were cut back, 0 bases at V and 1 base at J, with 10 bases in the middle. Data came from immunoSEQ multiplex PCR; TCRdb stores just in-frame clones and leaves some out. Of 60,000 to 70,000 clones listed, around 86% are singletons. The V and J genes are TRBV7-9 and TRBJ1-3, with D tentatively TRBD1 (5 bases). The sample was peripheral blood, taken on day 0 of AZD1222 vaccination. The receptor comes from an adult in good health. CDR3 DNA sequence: TGTGCCAGCAGCTTAGCAGGACAATATTCTGGAAACACCATATATTTT. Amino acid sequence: CASSLAGQYSGNTIYF.